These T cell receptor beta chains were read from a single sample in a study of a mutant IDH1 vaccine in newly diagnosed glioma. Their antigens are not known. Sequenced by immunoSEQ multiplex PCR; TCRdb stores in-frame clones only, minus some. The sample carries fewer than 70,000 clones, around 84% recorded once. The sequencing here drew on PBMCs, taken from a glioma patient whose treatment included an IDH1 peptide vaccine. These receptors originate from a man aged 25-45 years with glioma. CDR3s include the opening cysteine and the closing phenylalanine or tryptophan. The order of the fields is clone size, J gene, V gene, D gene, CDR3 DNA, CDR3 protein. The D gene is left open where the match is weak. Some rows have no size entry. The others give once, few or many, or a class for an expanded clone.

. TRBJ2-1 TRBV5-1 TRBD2 TGCGCCAGCAGCTTGGCTGGTCTAGCGGGAACCCTCCCCTACAATGAGCAGTTCTTC CASSLAGLAGTLPYNEQFF
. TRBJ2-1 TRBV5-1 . TGCGCCAGCAGCTTGGAATGGGGGGATGAGCAGTTCTTC CASSLEWGDEQFF
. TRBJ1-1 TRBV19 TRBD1 TGTGCCAGTAGTGCGGACAGGGGGCAGACTGAAGCTTTCTTT CASSADRGQTEAFF
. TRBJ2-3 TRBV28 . TGTGCCAGCAGTTTATACGGCGGCACAGATACGCAGTATTTT CASSLYGGTDTQYF
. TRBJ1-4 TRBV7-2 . TGTGCCAGCAGCCACGCCCCCATAGAAGGACGACAAAAAGGGAAACTGTTTTTT CASSHAPIEGRQKGKLFF
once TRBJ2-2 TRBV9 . TGTGCCAGCCAGGAGACCACCGGGGAGCTGTTTTTT CASQETTGELFF
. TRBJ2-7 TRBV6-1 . TGTGCCAGCAGTGCGGCAGGCTCTCCCAACTACGAGCAGTACTTC CASSAAGSPNYEQYF
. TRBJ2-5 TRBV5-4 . TGTGCCAGCAGCTTGGCGGGACTCCGCGTTGAGACCCAGTACTTC CASSLAGLRVETQYF
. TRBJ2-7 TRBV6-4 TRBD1 TGTGCCAGCAGGAACAGGGGGAGCGAGCAGTACTTC CASRNRGSEQYF
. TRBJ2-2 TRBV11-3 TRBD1 TGTGCCAGCAGCCTACAGGGGGCATCAGGGACCGGGGAGCTGTTTTTT CASSLQGASGTGELFF
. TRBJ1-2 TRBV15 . TGTGCCACCAGCAGAGCAGGGAACTATGGCTACACCTTC CATSRAGNYGYTF
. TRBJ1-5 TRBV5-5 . TGTGCCAGCAGCCCCGGCCCGGGAGAACCCCAGCATTTT CASSPGPGEPQHF
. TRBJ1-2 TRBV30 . TGTGCCTGGAGTGTACGAAACAGGGCACAATATGGCTACACCTTC CAWSVRNRAQYGYTF
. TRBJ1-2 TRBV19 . TGTGCCAGTAGTATGTCCCAGGTTCAAGGACGTGGCTACACCTTC CASSMSQVQGRGYTF
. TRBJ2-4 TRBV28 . TGTGCCAGCAGTTCAAAGTACCGGGACTCCGAAGGGGCCAAAAACATTCAGTACTTC CASSSKYRDSEGAKNIQYF
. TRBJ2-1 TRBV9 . TGTGCCAGCAGCCCCGGTGCAAATGAGCAGTTCTTC CASSPGANEQFF
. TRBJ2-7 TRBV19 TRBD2 TGTGCCAGTAGGCTAGCGGGGGCCCACCACTACGAGCAGTACTTC CASRLAGAHHYEQYF
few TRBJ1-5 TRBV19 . TGTGCCAGTTCGATAGGTTTGCAGCCCCAGCATTTT CASSIGLQPQHF
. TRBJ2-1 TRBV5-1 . TGCGCCAGCAGCCCGGGTAGCAATGAGCAGTTCTTC CASSPGSNEQFF
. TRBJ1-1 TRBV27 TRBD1 TGTGCCAGCTCCTTTAGGGGGACAGGGTCCACTGAAGCTTTCTTT CASSFRGTGSTEAFF
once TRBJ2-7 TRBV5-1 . TGCGCCAGCCGCCTCAGGTTAGGCCCCTACGAGCAGTACTTC CASRLRLGPYEQYF
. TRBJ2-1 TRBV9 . TGTGCCAGCAGCGTAGGAGCAACCTACAATGAGCAGTTCTTC CASSVGATYNEQFF
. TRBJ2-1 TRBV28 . TGTGCCAGCAGCCTCTATCGGGTTTGGGAGCAGTTCTTC CASSLYRVWEQFF
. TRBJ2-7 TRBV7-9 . TGTGCCAGCAGCTTCTCGTATGTCTCCTACGAGCAGTACTTC CASSFSYVSYEQYF
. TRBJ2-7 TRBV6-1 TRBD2 TGTGCCAGCAGTGCTAGCGGGGGGGCCAGGTACGAGCAGTACTTC CASSASGGARYEQYF